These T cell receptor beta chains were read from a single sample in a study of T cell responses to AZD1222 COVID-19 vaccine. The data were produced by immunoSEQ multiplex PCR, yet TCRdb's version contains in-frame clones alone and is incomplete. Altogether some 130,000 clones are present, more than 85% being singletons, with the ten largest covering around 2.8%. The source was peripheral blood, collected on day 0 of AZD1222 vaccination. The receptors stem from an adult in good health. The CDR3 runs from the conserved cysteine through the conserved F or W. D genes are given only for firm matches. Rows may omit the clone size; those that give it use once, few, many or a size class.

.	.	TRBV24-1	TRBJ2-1	TGTGCCACCAGATTGGGGGGAACCCATGAGCAGTTCTTC	CATRLGGTHEQFF
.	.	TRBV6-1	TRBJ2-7	TGTGCCAGCAGTGAGGACGGGTCCTACGAGCAGTACTTC	CASSEDGSYEQYF
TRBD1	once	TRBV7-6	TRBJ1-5	TGTGCCAGCAGCCAAGGGACAGGGGGAGGCAATCAGCCCCAGCATTTT	CASSQGTGGGNQPQHF
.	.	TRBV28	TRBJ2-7	TGTGCCAGCACCCGGCCGGCGCGCTACAACTCCTACGAGCAGTACTTC	CASTRPARYNSYEQYF
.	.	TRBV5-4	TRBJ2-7	TGTGCCAGCAGCTTGGGGTACGAGCAGTACTTC	CASSLGYEQYF
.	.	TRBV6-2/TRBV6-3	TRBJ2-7	TGTGCCAGCAGTCCCCGGGCTAGCGAGAATCAAGCTTCCTACGAGCAGTACTTC	CASSPRASENQASYEQYF
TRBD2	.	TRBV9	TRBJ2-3	TGTGCCAGCAGCGAGCGGACTAGCGTACTAACAGATACGCAGTATTTT	CASSERTSVLTDTQYF
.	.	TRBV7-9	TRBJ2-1	TGTGCCAGCACGATCGCTTTCGCGGCGGTTGAGCAGTTCTTC	CASTIAFAAVEQFF
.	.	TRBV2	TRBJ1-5	TGTGCCAGCAGTGTATACCGGGACCGAGATCAGCCCCAGCATTTT	CASSVYRDRDQPQHF
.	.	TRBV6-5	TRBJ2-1	TGTGCCGGCTCTTGGGGTTACAATGAGCAGTTCTTC	CAGSWGYNEQFF
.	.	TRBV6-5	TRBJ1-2	TGTGCCAGCAGTTATGGTGGGGGCTACACCTTC	CASSYGGGYTF
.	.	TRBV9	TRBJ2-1	TGTGCCAGCAGCGTAGGTAGCGGCCACAATGAGCAGTTCTTC	CASSVGSGHNEQFF
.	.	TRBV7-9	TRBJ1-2	TGTGCCAGCAGCTACTTCCCTTTCACAGGCGTCTCATCCTATGGCTACACCTTC	CASSYFPFTGVSSYGYTF
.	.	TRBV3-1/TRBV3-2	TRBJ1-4	TGTGCCAGCAGCCAAGTGCCTAAGCTGGGGTGGCTGTTTTTT	CASSQVPKLGWLFF
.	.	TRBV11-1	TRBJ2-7	TGTGCCAGCAGCTTAGCGGGGGCGACCTACGAGCAGTACTTC	CASSLAGATYEQYF
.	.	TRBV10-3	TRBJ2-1	TGTGCCATCAGTGAATACCGACAGCTCAGCTCCTACAATGAGCAGTTCTTC	CAISEYRQLSSYNEQFF
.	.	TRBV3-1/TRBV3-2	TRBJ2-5	TGTGCCAGCACACTAGAGCTCCGAGAGACCCAGTACTTC	CASTLELRETQYF
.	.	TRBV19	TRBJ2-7	TGTGCCAGTAGTATCGGGCAGGAGTACGAGCAGTACTTC	CASSIGQEYEQYF
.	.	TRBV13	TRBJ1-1	TGTGCCAGCAGCCCCCTGGCGAACACTGAAGCTTTCTTT	CASSPLANTEAFF
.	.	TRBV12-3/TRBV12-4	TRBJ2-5	TGTGCCAGCAGTTTTTCCGGGGAAGAGACCCAGTACTTC	CASSFSGEETQYF
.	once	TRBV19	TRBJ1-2	TGTGCCAGTAGCACCGGACATAATAATGGCTACACCTTC	CASSTGHNNGYTF
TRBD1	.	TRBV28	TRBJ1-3	TGTGCCAGCAGTCCGATGGACAGGCGGAGAAACACCATATATTTT	CASSPMDRRRNTIYF
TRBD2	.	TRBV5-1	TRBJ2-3	TGCGCCAGCAGCTCACTAGCGGGAGTACCAGATACGCAGTATTTT	CASSSLAGVPDTQYF
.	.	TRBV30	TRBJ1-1	TGTGCCTGGAGTGTTTGGCTGGGGTTGACTTTCTTT	CAWSVWLGLTFF
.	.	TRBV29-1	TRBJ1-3	TGCAGCGCTCAAAGCACGGGCCGAAACACCATATATTTT	CSAQSTGRNTIYF
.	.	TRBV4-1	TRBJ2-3	TGCGCCAGCAGCCAAGACCCAATGGGAGATACGCAGTATTTT	CASSQDPMGDTQYF
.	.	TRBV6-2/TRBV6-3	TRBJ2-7	TGTGCCAGCAGCCACGACCGACCCTCCTACGAGCAGTACTTC	CASSHDRPSYEQYF
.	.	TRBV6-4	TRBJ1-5	TGTGCCAGCAGTAACGCGACGGAGCACAATCAGCCCCAGCATTTT	CASSNATEHNQPQHF
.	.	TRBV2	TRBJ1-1	TGTGCCAGCAGTGAACGAGCTTTCTTT	CASSERAFF
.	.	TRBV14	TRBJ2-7	TGTGCCAGCAGCCAGGGCGGATCCTACGAGCAGTACTTC	CASSQGGSYEQYF
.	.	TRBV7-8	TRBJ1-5	TGTGCCAGCAGCTTAGTAGGGCGAGGGAATCAGCCCCAGCATTTT	CASSLVGRGNQPQHF
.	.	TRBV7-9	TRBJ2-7	TGTGCCAGCTCTCAGGGGAGGGCTGACGAGTACTTC	CASSQGRADEYF
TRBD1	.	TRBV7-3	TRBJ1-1	TGTGCCAGCAGCTCTGGGACAGGGCCCACTGAAGCTTTCTTT	CASSSGTGPTEAFF
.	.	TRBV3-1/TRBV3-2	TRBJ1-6	TGTGCCAGCAGCCAACAGGGTATCTCCTATAATTCACCCCTCCACTTT	CASSQQGISYNSPLHF
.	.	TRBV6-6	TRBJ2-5	TGTGCCAGCAGTTACTCCCCTGGTGGTAACCAAGAGACCCAGTACTTC	CASSYSPGGNQETQYF
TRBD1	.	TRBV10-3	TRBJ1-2	TGTGCCATCCAGAGACAGGGGGGCGCACGCACCTTC	CAIQRQGGARTF
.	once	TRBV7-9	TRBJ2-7	TGTGCCAGCAGCTCCCCCCCCGGCTACGAGCAGTACTTC	CASSSPPGYEQYF
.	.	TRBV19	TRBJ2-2	TGTGCCAGTAGTATAGGGTCGGGCGGGAACACCGGGGAGCTGTTTTTT	CASSIGSGGNTGELFF
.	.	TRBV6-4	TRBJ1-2	TGTGCCAGCAGTGACGGGCCGTATGGCTACACCTTC	CASSDGPYGYTF
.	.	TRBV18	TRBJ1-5	TGTGCCAGCTCACCAGGTTATAATCAGCCCCAGCATTTT	CASSPGYNQPQHF
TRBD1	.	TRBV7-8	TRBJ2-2	TGTGCCAGCAGCTTAGCACCCAGGGGGCCGAACACCGGGGAGCTGTTTTTT	CASSLAPRGPNTGELFF
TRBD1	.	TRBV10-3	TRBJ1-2	TGTGCCATCAGTGGGACAGGGAACTATGGCTACACCTTC	CAISGTGNYGYTF
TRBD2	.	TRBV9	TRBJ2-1	TGTGCCAGCAGCGCAGGGACTAGCGGGGGCAATGAGCAGTTCTTC	CASSAGTSGGNEQFF
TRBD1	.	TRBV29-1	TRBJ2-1	TGCAGCGTTCCACGGACAGGGAAGATGAATGAGCAGTTCTTC	CSVPRTGKMNEQFF
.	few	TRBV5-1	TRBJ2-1	TGCGCCAGCAGCTTGTTAAGACTGGATCGCAATGAGCAGTTCTTC	CASSLLRLDRNEQFF
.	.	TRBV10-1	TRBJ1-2	TGCGCCAGCAGTGTTACCGGGACACCCGCTGGCGGCACCTTC	CASSVTGTPAGGTF
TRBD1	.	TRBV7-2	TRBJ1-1	TGTGCCAGCAGCTTAGTGGGACTTGACAGGGGAGCTTTCTTT	CASSLVGLDRGAFF
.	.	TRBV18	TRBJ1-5	TGTGCCAGCAACGTCCGCGGGGGCGAAGGTCAGCCCCAGCATTTT	CASNVRGGEGQPQHF
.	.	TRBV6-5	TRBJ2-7	TGTGCCAGCAGGGCGGGGACCCCCTACGAGCAGTACTTC	CASRAGTPYEQYF
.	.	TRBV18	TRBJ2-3	TGTGCCAGCTCCCCGTCTCGTCCAGCGGATACGCAGTATTTT	CASSPSRPADTQYF
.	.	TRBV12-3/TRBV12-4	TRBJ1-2	TGTGCCAGCAGAGCCGGGACAAAGGGGAGCTACACCTTC	CASRAGTKGSYTF
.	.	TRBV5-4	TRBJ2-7	TGTGCCAGCAGCTCGGCGGGCGGAGAGCAGTACTTC	CASSSAGGEQYF
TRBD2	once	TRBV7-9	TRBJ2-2	TGTGCCAGCAGCTTACCCTGGGGGGGTATGGACACCGGGGAGCTGTTTTTT	CASSLPWGGMDTGELFF
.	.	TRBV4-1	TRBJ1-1	TGCGCCAGCAGCTACGGGGGTCCGAACACTGAAGCTTTCTTT	CASSYGGPNTEAFF